These 11 T cell receptor beta chains were sequenced from one sample in a study of T cell responses to AZD1222 COVID-19 vaccine (TCRdb year 2021). The time point label, read with the paper, signifies: baseline before first vaccination. Reading the label with the study, this specimen's treatment or condition is: meningococcal conjugate vaccine given as trial control. The library was prepared using the immunoSEQ multiplex PCR assay. Not all clones reach the TCRdb copy of this immuneACCESS table, which keeps in-frame sequences only. Checked studies attribute under half of the gap to unresolved V genes and leave the rest unexplained. The sample contains 95,000 to 130,000 clones, 70% to 90% of them found a single time. The top ten constitute 3% to 4% of the sample. Source: peripheral blood, taken on day 0 of MenACWY control vaccination. These TCRs come from an adult in good health.

This clone occurred a few times. The chain is built from TRBV28 and TRBJ2-2; possible D gene TRBD1, 7 bases. V lost 10 bases and J 0 bases, leaving 15 bases between the germline ends. CDR1 MDHEN and CDR2 SYDVKM come from the germline V gene. This CDR3 has 15 amino acids. CDR3 loop: CAMARGQSNTGELFF. DNA for the CDR3: TGTGCCATGGCGCGGGGACAGTCGAACACCGGGGAGCTGTTTTTT.

This rearrangement joins TRBV5-5 to TRBJ1-6; 7 nucleotides agree with TRBD1. Unmatched junction bases numbered 5, after V lost 4 bases and J lost 7 bases. This CDR3 comprises 14 residues. Germline CDR1 reads SGHKS; CDR2 reads YYEKEE (reference sequence). The CDR3 DNA reads TGTGCCAGCAGCAGGGGGCAAAGGAATTCACCCCTCCACTTT. Amino acids: CASSRGQRNSPLHF.

The chain has TRBV18 and TRBJ2-3; TRBD2 aligns across 8 bases. Trimming removed 6 bases from V and 4 bases from J; junction bases left unmatched: 12. Germline V gene data show CDR1 as KGHSH and CDR2 as LQKENI. There are 16 residues in the CDR3. CDR3 DNA: TGTGCCAGCTCCCCCCTGGGTAGCGGGGTGTCAGATACGCAGTATTTT. This encodes CASSPLGSGVSDTQYF.

V gene TRBV5-4 combines with J gene TRBJ2-7; D is uncertain. The CDR3 loop spans 15 amino acids. V dropped 3 bases and J dropped 1 base, with 14 bases sitting between them. Germline V gives CDR1 SGHNT, CDR2 YYREEE (reference sequence). The CDR3 nucleotides read TGTGCCAGCAGCTCTGCGCCGTGGGGTTCCTACGAGCAGTACTTC. Protein product: CASSSAPWGSYEQYF.

This chain uses TRBV12-1 with TRBJ2-3; the D call in the table, TRBD2, was not verified against the DNA. TRBV12-1 is listed as a pseudogene. The CDR3 is made up of 19 amino acids. CDR3 in DNA: TGTGCCAGCAGCTTTGCGGGACTAGCGGGGGCTTCTAGCACAGATACGCAGTATTTT. It is translated as CASSFAGLAGASSTDTQYF.

The V and J genes are TRBV5-1 and TRBJ2-5; D is undetermined. This CDR3 is built from 15 residues. V lost 5 bases and J lost 1, with 15 bases in between. Germline CDR1 is SGHRS and CDR2 is YFSETQ. CDR3 in amino acids: CASRFQSSTQETQYF. DNA for the CDR3: TGCGCCAGCAGATTTCAGTCCAGCACCCAAGAGACCCAGTACTTC. Full variable domain (remainder filled in from reference TRBV5-1 and TRBJ2-5): KAGVTQTPRYLIKTRGQQVTLSCSPISGHRSVSWYQQTPGQGLQFLFEYFSETQRNKGNFPGRFSGRQFSNSRSEMNVSTLELGDSALYLCASRFQSSTQETQYFGPGTRLLVL.

This chain uses TRBV7-9 with TRBJ2-7, with D maybe TRBD2 (6 bases). Germline V gives CDR1 SEHNR, CDR2 FQNEAQ (reference sequence). The CDR3 spans 18 residues. V dropped 5 bases and J dropped 1 base, with 24 bases sitting between them. CDR3 nucleotides: TGTGCCAGCAGCCCGGTCCGGGGTGGGACTCTAGGTTCCTACGAGCAGTACTTC. Its protein product is CASSPVRGGTLGSYEQYF. Full variable domain (rest looked up from reference TRBV7-9 and TRBJ2-7): DTGVSQNPRHKITKRGQNVTFRCDPISEHNRLYWYRQTLGQGPEFLTYFQNEAQLEKSRLLSDRFSAERPKGSFSTLEIQRTEQGDSAMYLCASSPVRGGTLGSYEQYFGPGTRLTVT.

This clone came up a few times. This chain uses TRBV27 with TRBJ2-7; 14 nucleotides match TRBD2. This CDR3 region has 16 residues. Germline assignment: CDR1 MNHEY and CDR2 SMNVEV (reference sequence). With 8 bases clipped from V and 3 bases from J, the junction kept 9 bases outside the gene matches. As DNA, the CDR3 is TGTGCCAGCGGACCCAAAGGGACTAGCGGGGGCTACGAGCAGTACTTC. Translating gives CASGPKGTSGGYEQYF.

This chain links TRBV5-1 with TRBJ2-1, with unresolved D. The CDR3 is 14 amino acids. The V end was cut by 7 bases, the J end by 3 bases, with 14 bases between. The germline V gene has CDR1 SGHRS and CDR2 YFSETQ. The CDR3 loop is CASRSETGYNEQFF. CDR3 DNA sequence: TGCGCCAGCCGCTCCGAGACTGGCTACAATGAGCAGTTCTTC.

This clone was counted once. This chain links TRBV7-9 with TRBJ1-1, with D uncertain. Trimming stripped 5 bases from V and 0 bases from J, with 13 bases between. Germline-derived CDR1 and CDR2 are SEHNR and FQNEAQ (reference sequence). The CDR3 covers 15 residues. CDR3 coding DNA: TGTGCCAGCAGCCGTGCTAAGAGCATGAACACTGAAGCTTTCTTT. Amino acid sequence: CASSRAKSMNTEAFF.

V is TRBV24-1 and J is TRBJ1-1; tentatively, D is TRBD1 (5 bases). Per the germline V gene, CDR1 is KGHDR and CDR2 is SFDVKD. The CDR3 is 12 amino acids. V lost 7 bases and J 5 bases, leaving 10 bases between the germline ends. As DNA, the CDR3 is TGTGCCACCAGATCCGGGGGAACTGAAGCTTTCTTT. Translated: CATRSGGTEAFF.